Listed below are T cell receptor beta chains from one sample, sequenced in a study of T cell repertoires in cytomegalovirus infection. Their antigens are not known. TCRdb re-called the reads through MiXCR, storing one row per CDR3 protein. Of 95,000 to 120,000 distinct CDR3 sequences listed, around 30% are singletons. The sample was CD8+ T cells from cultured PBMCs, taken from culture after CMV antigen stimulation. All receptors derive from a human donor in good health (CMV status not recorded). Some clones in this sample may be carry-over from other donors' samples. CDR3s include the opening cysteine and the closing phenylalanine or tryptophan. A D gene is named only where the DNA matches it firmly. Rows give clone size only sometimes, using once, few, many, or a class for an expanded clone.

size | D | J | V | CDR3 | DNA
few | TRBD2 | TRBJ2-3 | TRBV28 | CASSGGREGSTDTQYF | TGTGCCAGCAGCGGAGGGCGGGAGGGTAGCACAGATACGCAGTATTTT
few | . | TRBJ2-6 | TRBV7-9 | CASNQRDSSGANVLTF | TGTGCCAGCAACCAGCGGGACAGCTCTGGGGCCAACGTCCTGACTTTC
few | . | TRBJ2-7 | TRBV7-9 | CASSLEQGHEQYF | TGTGCCAGCAGCTTAGAACAGGGCCACGAGCAGTACTTC
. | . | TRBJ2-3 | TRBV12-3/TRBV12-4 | CASSLGTADTQYF | TGTGCCAGCAGTTTAGGGACCGCAGATACGCAGTATTTT
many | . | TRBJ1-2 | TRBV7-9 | CASSQLQDSYGYTF | TGTGCCAGCAGCCAACTTCAGGACTCCTATGGCTACACCTTC
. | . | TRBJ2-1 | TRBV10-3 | CAIRGLYNEQFF | TGTGCCATCCGGGGGCTTTACAATGAGCAGTTCTTC
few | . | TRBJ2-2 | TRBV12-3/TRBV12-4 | CASSSNYNTGELFF | TGTGCCAGCAGTTCGAACTACAACACCGGGGAGCTGTTTTTT
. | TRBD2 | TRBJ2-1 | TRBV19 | CASSGGGLYNEQFF | TGTGCCAGTAGTGGGGGGGGTCTTTACAATGAGCAGTTCTTC
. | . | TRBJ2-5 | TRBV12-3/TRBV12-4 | CASSLHEAEETQYF | TGTGCCAGCAGTCTCCACGAGGCAGAAGAGACCCAGTACTTC
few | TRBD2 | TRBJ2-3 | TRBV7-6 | CASSLTSGGRQDTQYF | TGTGCCAGCAGCCTCACTAGCGGGGGCCGTCAAGATACGCAGTATTTT
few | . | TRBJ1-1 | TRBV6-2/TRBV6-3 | CASSFVGRVNTEAFF | TGTGCCAGCAGTTTCGTGGGGCGAGTGAACACTGAAGCTTTCTTT
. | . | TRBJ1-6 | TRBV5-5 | CASSFDVGNSPLHF | TGTGCCAGCAGCTTCGATGTAGGGAATTCACCCCTCCACTTT
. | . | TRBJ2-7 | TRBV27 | CASSLSGSCEQYF | TGTGCCAGCAGTTTATCGGGCTCCTGCGAGCAGTACTTC
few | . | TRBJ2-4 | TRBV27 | CASSEPRGIQYF | TGTGCCAGCAGTGAGCCCCGGGGCATTCAGTACTTC
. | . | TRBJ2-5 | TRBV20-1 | CSARTGLLALETQYF | TGCAGTGCTAGGACCGGCCTTCTCGCGTTAGAGACCCAGTACTTC
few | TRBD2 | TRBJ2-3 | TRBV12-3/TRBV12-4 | CASSPGLAAEDTQYF | TGTGCCAGCAGTCCCGGACTAGCGGCTGAAGATACGCAGTATTTT
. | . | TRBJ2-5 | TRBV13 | CASSAGTRLETQYF | TGTGCCAGCAGCGCCGGGACCAGGTTGGAGACCCAGTACTTC
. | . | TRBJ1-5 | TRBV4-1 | CASSQLPRFGGGSYFQPQHF | TGCGCCAGCAGCCAACTCCCCCGCTTTGGGGGAGGGTCTTACTTTCAGCCCCAGCATTTT
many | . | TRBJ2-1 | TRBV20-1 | CSASSSRDLVFPFF | TGCAGTGCTAGCTCATCCCGGGACCTAGTTTTTCCGTTCTTC
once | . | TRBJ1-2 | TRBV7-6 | CASSPGAYGYTF | TGTGCCAGCAGCCCGGGGGCCTATGGCTACACCTTC
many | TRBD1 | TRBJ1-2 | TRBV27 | CASLGPGQGYYGYTF | TGTGCCAGCCTTGGTCCCGGACAGGGCTACTATGGCTACACCTTC
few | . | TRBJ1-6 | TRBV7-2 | CASSLARGLSPLHF | TGTGCCAGCAGCTTAGCCAGGGGATTATCGCCCCTCCACTTT
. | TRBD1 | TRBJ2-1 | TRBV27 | CASSLLGGRYNEQFF | TGTGCCAGCAGTTTACTAGGGGGCCGCTACAATGAGCAGTTCTTC
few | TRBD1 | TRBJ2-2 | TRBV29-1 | CSVEDRQGKTGELFF | TGCAGCGTTGAAGATCGACAGGGTAAAACCGGGGAGCTGTTTTTT
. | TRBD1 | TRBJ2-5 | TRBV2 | CASSELNRGETQYF | TGTGCCAGCAGTGAACTGAACAGGGGAGAGACCCAGTACTTC
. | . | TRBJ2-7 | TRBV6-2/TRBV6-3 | CASSYLAIGSYEQYF | TGTGCCAGCAGTTATCTGGCTATAGGGTCCTACGAGCAGTACTTC
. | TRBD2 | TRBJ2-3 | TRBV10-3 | CAISVVAGGYSDTQYF | TGTGCCATCAGTGTCGTCGCGGGGGGTTATTCAGATACGCAGTATTTT
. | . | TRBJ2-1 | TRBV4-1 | CASSQSRQGGYNEQFF | TGCGCCAGCAGCCAAAGCCGACAGGGAGGGTACAATGAGCAGTTCTTC
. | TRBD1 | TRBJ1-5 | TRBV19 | CASCTQGGNGNQPQHF | TGTGCCAGCTGTACTCAGGGGGGGAATGGCAATCAGCCCCAGCATTTT
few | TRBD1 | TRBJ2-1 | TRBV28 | CASISGTGGYNEQFF | TGTGCCAGCATATCAGGGACAGGGGGATACAATGAGCAGTTCTTC
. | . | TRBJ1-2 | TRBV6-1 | CASSELTLNYGYTF | TGTGCCAGCAGTGAATTGACCCTAAACTATGGCTACACCTTC
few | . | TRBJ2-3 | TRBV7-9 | CASSSGLGTDTQYF | TGTGCCAGCAGCTCGGGACTGGGCACAGATACGCAGTATTTT
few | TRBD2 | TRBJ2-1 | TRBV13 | CASSLPGRGAYNEQFF | TGTGCCAGCAGCTTACCTGGGCGGGGGGCCTACAATGAGCAGTTCTTC
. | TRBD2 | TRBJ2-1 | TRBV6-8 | CASRSLAGRVNEQFF | TGTGCCAGCAGGTCACTAGCGGGGAGGGTGAATGAGCAGTTCTTC
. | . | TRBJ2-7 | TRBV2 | CASSGEELRYYEQYF | TGTGCCAGCAGTGGTGAGGAACTGAGGTACTACGAGCAGTACTTC
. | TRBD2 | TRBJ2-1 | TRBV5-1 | CASRYSGGASSYNEQFF | TGCGCCAGCAGATATAGCGGGGGGGCCAGCTCCTACAATGAGCAGTTCTTC
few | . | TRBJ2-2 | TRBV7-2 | CASSLDGLGAAGELFF | TGTGCCAGCAGCTTAGATGGACTCGGGGCAGCCGGGGAGCTGTTTTTT
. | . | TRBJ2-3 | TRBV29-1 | CSVEDLGQAEADTQYF | TGCAGCGTTGAAGATCTCGGGCAGGCAGAGGCAGATACGCAGTATTTT
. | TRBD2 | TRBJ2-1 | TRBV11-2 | CASSSTPGGNNEQFF | TGTGCCAGCAGCTCCACTCCGGGGGGGAACAATGAGCAGTTCTTC
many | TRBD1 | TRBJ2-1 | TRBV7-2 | CASSSQGLPYNEQFF | TGTGCCAGCAGCTCACAGGGGTTACCCTACAATGAGCAGTTCTTC
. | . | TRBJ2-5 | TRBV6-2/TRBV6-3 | CASSYEQGSETQYF | TGTGCCAGCAGTTACGAGCAGGGATCGGAGACCCAGTACTTC
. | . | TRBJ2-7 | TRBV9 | CASSVATDPSYEQYF | TGTGCCAGCAGCGTAGCCACAGATCCCTCCTACGAGCAGTACTTC
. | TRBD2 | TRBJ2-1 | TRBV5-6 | CASSDPSGVGEQFF | TGTGCCAGCAGCGACCCTAGCGGGGTGGGTGAGCAGTTCTTC
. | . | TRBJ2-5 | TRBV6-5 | CASKGMAETQYF | TGTGCCAGCAAGGGAATGGCAGAGACCCAGTACTTC
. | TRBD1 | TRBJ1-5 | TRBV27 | CASSLSTGGNQPQHF | TGTGCCAGCAGTTTATCGACAGGGGGGAATCAGCCCCAGCATTTT
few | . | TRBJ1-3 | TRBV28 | CASSFRGDTIYF | TGTGCCAGCAGTTTCAGGGGAGACACCATATATTTT
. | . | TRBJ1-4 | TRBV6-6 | CASSVQGFSGEKLFF | TGTGCCAGCAGTGTACAGGGCTTTAGTGGTGAAAAACTGTTTTTT
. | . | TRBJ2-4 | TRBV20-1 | CSARDRVLPGNIQYF | TGCAGTGCTAGAGATAGGGTTTTGCCGGGAAACATTCAGTACTTC
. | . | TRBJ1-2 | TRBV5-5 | CASSQTASYGYTF | TGTGCCAGCAGCCAGACAGCCTCCTATGGCTACACCTTC
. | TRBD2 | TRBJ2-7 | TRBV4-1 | CASSQGWTSGDEQYF | TGCGCCAGCAGCCAAGGGTGGACTAGCGGGGACGAGCAGTACTTC
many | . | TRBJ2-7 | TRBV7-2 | CASSPQGRDDEQYF | TGTGCCAGCAGCCCGCAAGGCAGGGATGACGAGCAGTACTTC
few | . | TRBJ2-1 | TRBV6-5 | CASSYWGESFLNEQFF | TGTGCCAGCAGTTACTGGGGGGAGTCGTTTCTCAATGAGCAGTTCTTC
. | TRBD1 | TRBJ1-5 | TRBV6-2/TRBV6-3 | CASSYSLTGGYSNQPQHF | TGTGCCAGCAGTTACTCCCTGACAGGGGGATATAGCAATCAGCCCCAGCATTTT
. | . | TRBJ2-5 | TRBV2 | CASSPREQETQYF | TGTGCCAGCAGTCCTAGGGAACAAGAGACCCAGTACTTC
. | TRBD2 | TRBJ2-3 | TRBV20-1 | CSARKTSESTDTQYF | TGCAGTGCTAGAAAGACTAGCGAAAGCACAGATACGCAGTATTTT